This TCR beta chain was documented in a study of Ad26.COV2.S vaccination and SARS-CoV-2 variants. As for the study in general: In the COV1001 trial, the donor was in the Ad26.COV2.S arm. Regarding the study as a whole: Vaccine recipients and placebo recipients showed similar non-spike TCR breadth. Estimates derived from TCR breadth and depth analyses may have underestimated total T cell responses. Spike-specific TCR breadth was greater after Ad26.COV2.S than placebo.

As to treatment: some 20 received Ad26.COV2.S at low or high dose, single or two shots; roughly five received placebo; per-sample allocation not given. Following the first vaccine or placebo injection, samples were taken on day 63. Germline V gene data show CDR1 as LGHNA and CDR2 as YSLEER. The length of the CDR3 is 15 residues. V gave up 0 bases and J gave up 6 bases, with 14 bases separating them. For this clone: What it recognizes is unknown.

Only in-frame clones appear in the TCRdb table, and some are missing; sequencing was by immunoSEQ multiplex PCR. The sample has a few hundred thousand clones, over 75% seen once. The chain recombines TRBV4-3 with TRBJ1-1; D might be TRBD1 (6 bases). The sample consisted of peripheral blood, taken in a trial of Ad26.COV2.S vaccine versus placebo. The origin of this receptor is a person between 18 and 60 years old who received the Ad26.COV2.S COVID-19 vaccine or a placebo. DNA of the CDR3: TGCGCCAGCAGCCAAGACTATCAGGGGTTCGCTGAAGCTTTCTTT. It encodes CASSQDYQGFAEAFF.